The clone carrying this T cell receptor (beta chain) was recorded a few times. As yet, its antigen is unknown. This entry belongs to a study of cytomegalovirus exposure and HLA in healthy donors. For the study at large: Early on, a data release was issued that held 80 million or so unique TCRs from HLA-typed donors. The study, taken as a whole, reports: Upon later analysis, TCR association rates were observed to vary by HLA locus, being highest for DRB1 and lowest for HLA-C. Specificity of a few CMV-associated chains for CMV antigens was verified in vitro.

The PCR was carried out with 60 Vbeta primers and 13 Jbeta primers. Sequencing used immunoSEQ multiplex PCR; TCRdb keeps in-frame clones, though not all of them. Here the sample spans approximately 180,000 clones, roughly 80% being singletons. Sequenced: PBMCs. This TCR was recovered from a woman under 30 in good health and CMV-seronegative.

CDR3 amino acids: CASSLGSGLGGEAFF. DNA for the CDR3: TGCGCCAGCAGCTTGGGATCTGGGTTGGGAGGTGAAGCTTTCTTT. This chain uses TRBV5-1 with TRBJ1-1; D is unresolved. This CDR3 is built from 15 residues. The V gene lost 0 bases and the J gene lost 7 bases, with 16 bases spanning the gap. Germline V gene data show CDR1 as SGHRS and CDR2 as YFSETQ.